This TCR beta chain was sequenced during a study of monozygotic twins with inflammatory bowel disease. Findings and limits, study-wide: It was in IBD patients that TCRbeta diversity (inverse Simpson) was lower than in healthy co-twins.

To note about this clonotype: Its antigen is as yet unknown.

Per germline, CDR1 KGHDR and CDR2 SFDVKD. The CDR3 is 16 amino acids. Template switching was used to attach UMIs, which incorporated a 6-nucleotide sample barcode. TCRdb re-called the 5' RACE reads; one entry per CDR3 protein, DNA not given. The sample spans 300,000 to 350,000 distinct CDR3 sequences; the ten largest clones claim approximately 2%. This clonotype was sampled from a human donor with ulcerative colitis or Crohn's disease, or a healthy co-twin of an affected twin (not recorded which). The rearrangement uses TRBV24-1 and TRBJ2-2; lacking DNA, the TRBD1 call made by TCRdb goes unchecked. The source material was blood. The CDR3 is CATSDLGQFNTGELLF.